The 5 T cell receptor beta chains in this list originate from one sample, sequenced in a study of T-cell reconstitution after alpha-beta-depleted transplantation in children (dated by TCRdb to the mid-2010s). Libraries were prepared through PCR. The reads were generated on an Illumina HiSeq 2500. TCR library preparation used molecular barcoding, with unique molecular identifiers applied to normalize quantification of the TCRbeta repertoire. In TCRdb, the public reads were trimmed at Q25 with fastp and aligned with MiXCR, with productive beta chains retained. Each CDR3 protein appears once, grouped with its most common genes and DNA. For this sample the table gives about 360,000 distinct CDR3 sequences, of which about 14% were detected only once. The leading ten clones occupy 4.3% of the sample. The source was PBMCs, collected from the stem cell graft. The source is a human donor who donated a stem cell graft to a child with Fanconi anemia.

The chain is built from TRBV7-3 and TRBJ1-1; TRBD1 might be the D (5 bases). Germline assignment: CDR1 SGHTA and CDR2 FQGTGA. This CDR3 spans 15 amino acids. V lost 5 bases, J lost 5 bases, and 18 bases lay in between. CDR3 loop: CASSATGPRKTEAFF. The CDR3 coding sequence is TGTGCCAGCAGCGCTACGGGACCCCGGAAGACTGAAGCTTTCTTT.

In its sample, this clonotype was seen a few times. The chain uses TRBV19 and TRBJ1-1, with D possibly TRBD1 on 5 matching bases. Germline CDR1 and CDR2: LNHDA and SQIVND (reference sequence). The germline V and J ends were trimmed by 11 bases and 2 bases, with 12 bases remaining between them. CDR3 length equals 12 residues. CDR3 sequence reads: CASAGSNTEAFF. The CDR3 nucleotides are TGTGCCTCGGCAGGGTCTAACACTGAAGCTTTCTTT.

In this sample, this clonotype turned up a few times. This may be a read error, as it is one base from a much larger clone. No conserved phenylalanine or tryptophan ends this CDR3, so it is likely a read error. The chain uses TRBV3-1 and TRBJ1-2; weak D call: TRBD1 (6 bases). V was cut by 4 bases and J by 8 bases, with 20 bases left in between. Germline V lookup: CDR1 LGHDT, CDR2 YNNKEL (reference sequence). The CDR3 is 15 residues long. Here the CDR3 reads CASSPFEMGAKGYTI. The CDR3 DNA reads TGTGCCAGCAGCCCTTTTGAGATGGGGGCGAAGGGCTACACCATC.

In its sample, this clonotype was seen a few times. CDR3: CASSLQSGGAAGELFF. The CDR3 bases are TGTGCCAGCAGTTTACAAAGCGGGGGGGCCGCCGGGGAGCTGTTTTTT. V and J are TRBV12-3 or TRBV12-4 and TRBJ2-2; 10 bases match TRBD2. CDR3 length equals 16 residues. Trimming removed 2 bases from V and 6 bases from J; junction bases left unmatched: 6.

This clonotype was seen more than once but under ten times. This CDR3 reads CASGTGGRGTEAFF. DNA of the CDR3: TGTGCCAGCGGCACGGGGGGCAGGGGGACTGAAGCTTTCTTT. J is TRBJ1-1 and V is TRBV28; 7 bases are a match to TRBD1. The CDR3 spans 14 residues. Germline values: CDR1 MDHEN, CDR2 SYDVKM. Trimming removed 8 bases from V and 5 bases from J; junction bases left unmatched: 11.